One sample yielded the 8 T cell receptor beta chains listed below, sequenced in a study of OX40 agonist ivuxolimab in advanced cancers. Some clones are missing from TCRdb's copy, which holds only in-frame ones; the method was immunoSEQ multiplex PCR. This table holds 55,000 to 75,000 clones, approximately 91% found once. Here the sequenced sample was CD4+ or CD8+ T cells sorted from blood, taken in a trial of the OX40 agonist ivuxolimab. The receptors were gathered from an adult with an advanced solid tumor such as melanoma, head and neck, liver or kidney cancer.

The chain uses TRBV5-8 and TRBJ2-1; TRBD1 might be the D (5 bases). The germline V and J ends were trimmed by 2 bases and 1 base, with 10 bases remaining between them. The CDR3 contains 15 residues. Germline CDR1 reads SGHTS; CDR2 reads YDEGEE. The CDR3 nucleotides read TGTGCCAGCAGCTTCTTGACAGTTTCCTACAATGAGCAGTTCTTC. Translation: CASSFLTVSYNEQFF.

This rearrangement joins TRBV19 to TRBJ2-2; 8 bases match TRBD2. The CDR3 loop spans 15 amino acids. Germline assignment: CDR1 LNHDA and CDR2 SQIVND (reference sequence). J gave up 6 bases and V 2 bases, and 5 bases lay outside the gene matches. The DNA for the CDR3 is TGTGCCAGTAGTATACTGAGCGGGAGTCCCGGGGAGCTGTTTTTT. Its translation: CASSILSGSPGELFF.

Here the CDR3 reads CASSQTGQPGGELFF. In nucleotides, the CDR3 is TGTGCCAGCAGCCAAACGGGACAGCCGGGCGGGGAGCTGTTTTTT. V is TRBV4-2 and J is TRBJ2-2, with 7 bases aligning to TRBD1. V trimming: 2 bases; J trimming: 7 bases; junction bases outside the gene matches: 7. The germline gives CDR1 LGHNA, CDR2 YNFKEQ. The CDR3 has 15 residues.

This chain connects TRBV19 to TRBJ1-4; 8 bases are a match to TRBD1. The germline CDR1 and CDR2 sequences are LNHDA and SQIVND (reference sequence). The CDR3 has 15 residues. Unmatched junction bases numbered 6, after V lost 6 bases and J lost 3 bases. CDR3 sequence: CASSPGGAPNEKLFF. In DNA, the CDR3 is TGTGCCAGTAGCCCAGGGGGCGCGCCTAATGAAAAACTGTTTTTT. Using reference TRBV19 and TRBJ1-4 for the parts outside the CDR3, the full variable domain is DGGITQSPKYLFRKEGQNVTLSCEQNLNHDAMYWYRQDPGQGLRLIYYSQIVNDFQKGDIAEGYSVSREKKESFPLTVTSAQKNPTAFYLCASSPGGAPNEKLFFGSGTQLSVL.

The chain is built from TRBV5-4 and TRBJ2-3; D possibly matches TRBD1 or TRBD2 (5 bases each). Looked up from germline, CDR1 is SGHNT and CDR2 is YYREEE (reference sequence). V shed 4 bases and J shed 0 bases, with 9 bases lying between them. CDR3 size: 14 residues. The CDR3 sequence: CASSPGPSTDTQYF. CDR3 in DNA: TGTGCCAGCAGCCCGGGACCAAGCACAGATACGCAGTATTTT.

The CDR3 loop is CAISASTSGSEQYF. CDR3 nucleotides: TGTGCCATCAGTGCTTCAACTAGCGGGAGCGAGCAGTACTTC. The gene calls are TRBV10-3 and TRBJ2-5, with TRBD2 matching over 11 bases. The end of the DNA is better explained by TRBJ2-7, so the J call may be wrong. The CDR3 loop spans 14 amino acids. CDR1 ENHRY and CDR2 SYGVKD come from the germline V gene.

The rearrangement joins TRBV30 to TRBJ1-1, with D uncertain. The CDR3 has 13 residues. V shed 5 bases and J shed 8 bases, with 18 bases lying between them. Germline CDR1 reads GTSNPN; CDR2 reads SVGIG (reference sequence). CDR3 bases: TGTGCCTGGGTTCGTAGGGCAGGTCAGGAAGCTTTCTTT. Its protein is CAWVRRAGQEAFF.

The V gene is TRBV4-2, the J gene TRBJ1-5; 9 bases are shared with TRBD1. This CDR3 has 14 amino acids. CDR1 is LGHNA and CDR2 is YNFKEQ in the germline V gene. Trimming cost V 4 bases and J 4 bases; bases outside gene matches: 2. CDR3 sequence reads: CASSLDRGNQPQHF. CDR3 sequence (DNA): TGTGCCAGCAGCCTCGACAGGGGGAATCAGCCCCAGCATTTT.